The rows below give T cell receptor beta chains drawn from one sample of a study of blood T cell repertoires in COVID-19. The repertoire was sequenced with immunoSEQ multiplex PCR; TCRdb's copy has only in-frame clones and lacks some. The sample holds roughly 250,000 clones; approximately 85% are singletons and the top ten take about 4.1%. The source material was PBMCs or T cells enriched from blood (not recorded which). The receptors were gathered from a woman in her thirties who had recovered from COVID-19. CDR3s include the opening cysteine and the closing phenylalanine or tryptophan. D genes are given only for firm matches. Rows give clone size only sometimes, using once, few, many, or a class for an expanded clone.

D gene	V gene	clone size	J gene	CDR3 protein	CDR3 DNA
TRBD1	TRBV7-3	NA	TRBJ1-1	CASSIQGGTEAFF	TGTGCCAGCAGCATACAGGGGGGCACTGAAGCTTTCTTT
TRBD1	TRBV2	NA	TRBJ2-1	CASGLPGQGLHEQFF	TGTGCCAGCGGTCTTCCGGGACAGGGTCTACATGAGCAGTTCTTC
NA	TRBV19	NA	TRBJ1-5	CASSTGFSGGNQPQHF	TGTGCCAGTAGCACGGGATTTTCGGGGGGCAATCAGCCCCAGCATTTT
TRBD1	TRBV5-8	NA	TRBJ2-7	CASIRGQGDYEQYF	TGTGCCAGCATCCGGGGACAGGGAGACTACGAGCAGTACTTC
NA	TRBV7-6	NA	TRBJ1-3	CASSPLGNTIYF	TGTGCCAGCAGCCCTCTTGGAAACACCATATATTTT
TRBD1	TRBV6-4	NA	TRBJ1-1	CASRRTGDNTEAFF	TGTGCCAGCAGGAGGACAGGGGATAACACTGAAGCTTTCTTT
NA	TRBV7-9	once	TRBJ1-1	CASSLPLGEATEAFF	TGTGCCAGCAGCTTACCCCTCGGGGAGGCCACTGAAGCTTTCTTT
NA	TRBV19	NA	TRBJ1-5	CASSIAGVDPQHF	TGTGCCAGTAGTATAGCAGGGGTTGATCCCCAGCATTTT
TRBD2	TRBV25-1	NA	TRBJ2-2	CASSEYTVAGGPFGELFF	TGTGCCAGCAGTGAATATACCGTAGCGGGGGGGCCTTTCGGGGAGCTGTTTTTT
NA	TRBV7-9	once	TRBJ1-1	CASSSYRSGASDTEAFF	TGTGCCAGCAGCTCTTATCGTTCAGGGGCCTCGGACACTGAAGCTTTCTTT
TRBD1	TRBV4-1	NA	TRBJ2-7	CASSRFTGGRYEQYF	TGCGCCAGCAGCCGCTTCACAGGGGGCCGCTACGAGCAGTACTTC
NA	TRBV28	NA	TRBJ2-3	CASSLWQGLTDTQYF	TGTGCCAGCAGTTTATGGCAGGGGCTAACAGATACGCAGTATTTT
TRBD2	TRBV5-1	NA	TRBJ2-5	CASSYPSGERIAGAETQYF	TGCGCCAGCAGCTATCCCTCTGGGGAGCGGATAGCGGGAGCGGAGACCCAGTACTTC
TRBD1	TRBV7-9	NA	TRBJ2-3	CASSLSGQGTDTQYF	TGTGCCAGCAGCTTATCCGGACAGGGGACAGATACGCAGTATTTT
TRBD2	TRBV19	NA	TRBJ2-1	CASTFGSGRIGYNEQFF	TGTGCCAGTACCTTCGGTAGCGGGAGGATTGGGTACAATGAGCAGTTCTTC
NA	TRBV4-2	once	TRBJ1-1	CASSQGRGEAFF	TGTGCCAGCAGCCAAGGACGAGGGGAAGCTTTCTTT
NA	TRBV7-9	NA	TRBJ1-2	CASSSVNLMANYGYTF	TGTGCCAGCAGCTCGGTTAATCTCATGGCTAACTATGGCTACACCTTC
TRBD2	TRBV2	NA	TRBJ2-7	CASSEAQGLVNEQYF	TGTGCCAGCAGTGAAGCCCAGGGACTAGTCAACGAGCAGTACTTC
NA	TRBV28	NA	TRBJ1-3	CASGRGSVYGNTIYF	TGTGCCAGTGGACGGGGGTCCGTCTATGGAAACACCATATATTTT
NA	TRBV9	NA	TRBJ1-2	CASSVGGRGNYGYTF	TGTGCCAGCAGCGTAGGGGGCAGGGGAAACTATGGCTACACCTTC
NA	TRBV19	once	TRBJ1-4	CASSMPGMREKLFF	TGTGCCAGTAGTATGCCGGGAATGCGGGAAAAACTGTTTTTT
TRBD2	TRBV29-1	NA	TRBJ2-3	CSVSGAGTDTQYF	TGCAGCGTTAGCGGGGCGGGCACAGATACGCAGTATTTT
TRBD1	TRBV5-4	NA	TRBJ2-7	CASSTGTGTYEQYF	TGTGCCAGCAGCACCGGGACAGGGACTTACGAGCAGTACTTC
NA	TRBV5-4	NA	TRBJ1-3	CASSLDRSGNTIYF	TGTGCCAGCAGCTTGGACAGGTCTGGAAACACCATATATTTT
TRBD2	TRBV18	NA	TRBJ2-5	CASSPPGWLAGPEETQYF	TGTGCCAGCTCACCACCGGGATGGCTAGCGGGTCCAGAGGAGACCCAGTACTTC
TRBD1	TRBV11-2	NA	TRBJ1-1	CASSRTGVATEAFF	TGTGCCAGCAGCCGAACAGGGGTAGCCACTGAAGCTTTCTTT
NA	TRBV19	NA	TRBJ1-5	CASKVYLNANQPQHF	TGTGCCAGTAAAGTATACCTAAACGCCAATCAGCCCCAGCATTTT
NA	TRBV11-3	NA	TRBJ2-2	CASSFTGLTGELFF	TGTGCCAGCAGCTTTACAGGGCTCACCGGGGAGCTGTTTTTT
NA	TRBV19	NA	TRBJ1-5	CASSRGGGSNQPQHF	TGTGCCAGTAGCCGAGGGGGGGGCAGCAATCAGCCCCAGCATTTT
TRBD1	TRBV27	NA	TRBJ1-5	CASSLGSTGVNQPQHF	TGTGCCAGCAGTTTAGGCTCGACAGGGGTAAATCAGCCCCAGCATTTT
TRBD1	TRBV28	once	TRBJ2-7	CASHGQGTNYEQYF	TGTGCCAGTCACGGACAGGGGACGAACTACGAGCAGTACTTC
TRBD1	TRBV28	few	TRBJ1-2	CASSLKQGKYGYTF	TGTGCCAGCAGTCTAAAACAGGGGAAGTATGGCTACACCTTC
TRBD1	TRBV3-1/TRBV3-2	NA	TRBJ2-5	CASSQRFQGARETQYF	TGTGCCAGCAGCCAGCGCTTCCAGGGGGCAAGAGAGACCCAGTACTTC
NA	TRBV10-2	NA	TRBJ2-6	CASSGPSSRAGNVLTF	TGCGCCAGCAGCGGCCCTAGTAGCCGGGCGGGCAACGTCCTGACTTTC
NA	TRBV5-6	NA	TRBJ2-3	CASSLSRTDTQYF	TGTGCCAGCAGCTTGAGCCGAACAGATACGCAGTATTTT
NA	TRBV9	NA	TRBJ1-4	CASSPIAGSGVNEKLFF	TGTGCCAGCAGCCCGATCGCGGGCTCTGGGGTTAATGAAAAACTGTTTTTT
NA	TRBV6-5	NA	TRBJ1-1	CAIPKAENTEAFF	TGTGCCATCCCGAAGGCGGAGAACACTGAAGCTTTCTTT
NA	TRBV10-3	once	TRBJ1-5	CAISESVGAGISQPQHF	TGTGCCATCAGTGAGTCGGTAGGGGCCGGTATTAGTCAGCCCCAGCATTTT
TRBD2	TRBV27	NA	TRBJ2-5	CASSPTSGGPETQYF	TGTGCCAGCAGTCCCACTAGCGGGGGTCCTGAGACCCAGTACTTC
TRBD2	TRBV4-1	few	TRBJ2-1	CASSRGGPTYNEQFF	TGCGCCAGCAGTCGCGGGGGTCCGACCTACAATGAGCAGTTCTTC
NA	TRBV24-1	NA	TRBJ2-7	CATSQGGESSYEQYF	TGTGCCACCTCTCAGGGCGGGGAAAGCTCCTACGAGCAGTACTTC
NA	TRBV7-8	NA	TRBJ1-3	CASSSENRESGNTIYF	TGTGCCAGCAGCTCCGAGAACAGGGAATCTGGAAACACCATATATTTT
NA	TRBV19	NA	TRBJ1-1	CASSTSGEGPDEAFF	TGTGCCAGTAGTACCAGCGGGGAGGGGCCCGATGAAGCTTTCTTT
NA	TRBV29-1	NA	TRBJ2-7	CSVEGGGLPYEQYF	TGCAGCGTTGAAGGTGGGGGACTTCCGTACGAGCAGTACTTC
NA	TRBV10-3	many	TRBJ2-2	CAIRTGLTTGELFF	TGTGCCATCAGAACTGGACTCACCACCGGGGAGCTGTTTTTT
TRBD2	TRBV11-2	NA	TRBJ2-1	CASSLEGRGGSSYNEQFF	TGTGCCAGCAGCTTAGAAGGGCGGGGGGGCTCAAGCTACAATGAGCAGTTCTTC
NA	TRBV19	NA	TRBJ2-1	CASNVGSLSYNEQFF	TGTGCCAGTAATGTAGGGAGCTTATCCTACAATGAGCAGTTCTTC
NA	TRBV2	NA	TRBJ1-4	CASSERLRQPPSTNEKLFF	TGTGCCAGCAGTGAACGGTTAAGACAGCCTCCTTCAACTAATGAAAAACTGTTTTTT
NA	TRBV5-1	NA	TRBJ1-1	CASKFQGNTEAFF	TGCGCCAGCAAGTTTCAGGGAAACACTGAAGCTTTCTTT